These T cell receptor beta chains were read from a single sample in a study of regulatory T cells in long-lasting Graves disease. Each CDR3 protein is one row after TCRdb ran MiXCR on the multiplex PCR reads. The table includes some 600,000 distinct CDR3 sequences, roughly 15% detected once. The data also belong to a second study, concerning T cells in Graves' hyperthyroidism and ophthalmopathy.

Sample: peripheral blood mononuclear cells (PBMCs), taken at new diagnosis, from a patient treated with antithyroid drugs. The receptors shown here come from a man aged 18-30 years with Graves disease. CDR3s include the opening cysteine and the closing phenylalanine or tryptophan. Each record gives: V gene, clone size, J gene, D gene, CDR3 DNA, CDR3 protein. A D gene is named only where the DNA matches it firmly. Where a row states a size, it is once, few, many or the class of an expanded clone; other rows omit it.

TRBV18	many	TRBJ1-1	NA	TGTGCCAGCTCACCTTTGAGGAATTTGGACACTGAAGCTTTCTTT	CASSPLRNLDTEAFF
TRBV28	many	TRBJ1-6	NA	TGTGCCAGCAGCCCCCAACAGACGTCCTCCTATAATTCACCCCTCCACTTT	CASSPQQTSSYNSPLHF
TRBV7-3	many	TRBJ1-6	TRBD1	TGTGCCAGCAGCTTATCGCCAGGGGGGACTTCACCCCTCCACTTT	CASSLSPGGTSPLHF
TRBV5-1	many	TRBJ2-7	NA	TGCGCCAGCAGCCAAACACGGAGTCCTACGCAGCAGTACTTC	CASSQTRSPTQQYF
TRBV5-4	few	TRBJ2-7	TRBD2	TGTGCCAGCAGCGCCGACCTTAGCGGGATAGGATCCTACGAGCAGTACTTC	CASSADLSGIGSYEQYF
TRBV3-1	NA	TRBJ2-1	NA	TGTGCCAGCAGCCCCCTAGCAGACAATGAGCAGTTCTTC	CASSPLADNEQFF
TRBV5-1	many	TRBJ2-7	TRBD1	TGCGCCAGCAGCTTGGGTGGGACAGGTTTGTCCGAGCAGTACTTC	CASSLGGTGLSEQYF
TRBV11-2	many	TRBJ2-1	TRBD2	TGTGCCAGCAGAAGACTAGCGGGAGGGAACAATGAGCAGTTCTTC	CASRRLAGGNNEQFF
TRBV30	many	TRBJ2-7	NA	TGTGCCTGGAGATCCGGGGCCTCCTACGAGCAGTACTTC	CAWRSGASYEQYF
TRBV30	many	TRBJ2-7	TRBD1	TGTGCCTGGAGTTCGACAGGGGGCTACGAGCAGTACTTC	CAWSSTGGYEQYF
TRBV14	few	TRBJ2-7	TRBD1	TGTGCCAGCAGCCGAGGAAAAGGAGGACAGGGGGTTTTCGGCGAGCAGTACTTC	CASSRGKGGQGVFGEQYF
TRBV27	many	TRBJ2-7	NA	TGTGCCAGCAGTTGGTCCGCGTGGAGCTACGAGCAGTACTTC	CASSWSAWSYEQYF
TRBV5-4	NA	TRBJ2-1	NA	TGTGCCAGCAGCTCCGCGGAAAGGTTGCGCGGTTACAATGAGCAGTTCTTC	CASSSAERLRGYNEQFF
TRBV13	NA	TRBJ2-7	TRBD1	TGTGCCAGCAGCCCCTTTGCACAGGGGGCAGGCTCCTACGAGCAGTACTTC	CASSPFAQGAGSYEQYF
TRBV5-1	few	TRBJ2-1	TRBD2	TGCGCCAGCGGACGGGACTACCACAATGAGCAGTTCTTC	CASGRDYHNEQFF
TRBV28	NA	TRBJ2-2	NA	TGTGCCAGCAGGAGCCGTGAGGGGCACAGGGAGCTGTTTTTT	CASRSREGHRELFF
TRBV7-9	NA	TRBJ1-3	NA	TGTGCCAGCACCGCACTCGGACCTGGAAACACCATATATTTT	CASTALGPGNTIYF
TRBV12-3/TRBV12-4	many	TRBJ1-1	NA	TGTGCCAGCAGCATCGTGGGGGGGATGAACACTGAAGCTTTCTTT	CASSIVGGMNTEAFF
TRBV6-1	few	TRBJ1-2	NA	TGTGCCAGCAGTGTGGGAGGGGTCTATGGCTACACCTTC	CASSVGGVYGYTF
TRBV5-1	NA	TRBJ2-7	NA	TGCGCCAGCAGCCTGGACAGAACCGAGCAGTACTTC	CASSLDRTEQYF
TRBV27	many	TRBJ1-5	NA	TGTGCCAGCAGTTCCGATTATAGCAATCAGCCCCAGCATTTT	CASSSDYSNQPQHF
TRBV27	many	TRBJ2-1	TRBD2	TGTGCCAGCAACCCAGGGACTAGCGGGTACAATGAGCAGTTCTTC	CASNPGTSGYNEQFF
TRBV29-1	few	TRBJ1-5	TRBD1	TGCAGCGTTGTGGGACAGAGCAATCAGCCCCAGCATTTT	CSVVGQSNQPQHF
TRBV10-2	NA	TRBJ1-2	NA	TGCGCCAGCAGTGAGAGTCGTTCATATGGCTACACCTTC	CASSESRSYGYTF
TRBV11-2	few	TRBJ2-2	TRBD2	TGTGCCAGCAGCTTGATCGCGGGAGGGCCAATCACCGGGGAGCTGTTTTTT	CASSLIAGGPITGELFF
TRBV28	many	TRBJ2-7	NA	TGTGCCAGCAGTGAAGGATTCTACGAGCAGTACTTC	CASSEGFYEQYF
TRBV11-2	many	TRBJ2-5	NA	TGTGCCAGCAGCTTAGAAGGAGCGGAGCGTTACTTC	CASSLEGAERYF
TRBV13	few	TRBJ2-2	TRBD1	TGTGCCAGCAGCACGGGACAGGGGATCGCCGGGGAGCTGTTTTTT	CASSTGQGIAGELFF
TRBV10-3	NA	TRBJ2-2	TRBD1	TGTGCCATCAGTGAGTCGAGTGGACAGGGCAACACCGGGGAGCTGTTTTTT	CAISESSGQGNTGELFF
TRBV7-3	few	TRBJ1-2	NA	TGTGCCAGCAGCTTAACACCCGAGGGCTATGGCTACACCTTC	CASSLTPEGYGYTF
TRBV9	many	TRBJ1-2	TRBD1	TGTGCCAGCAGCAAGCCGGGACAGGGTAGGGGTAACTATGGCTACACCTTC	CASSKPGQGRGNYGYTF
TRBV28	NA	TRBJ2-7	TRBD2	TGTGCCAGCCGATGGACTAGCGGCAACTACGAGCAGTACTTC	CASRWTSGNYEQYF
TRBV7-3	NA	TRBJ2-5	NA	TGTGCCAGCAGCTCCACCTCAAGGGGAGAGACCCAGTACTTC	CASSSTSRGETQYF
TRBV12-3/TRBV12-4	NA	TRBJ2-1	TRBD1	TGTGCCAGCAGTTTGACCCTCGGGACAGGGTACAATGAGCAGTTCTTC	CASSLTLGTGYNEQFF
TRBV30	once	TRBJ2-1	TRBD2	TGTGCCTGGAGTGTAGGACTAGCGGGACTCAATGAGCAGTTCTTC	CAWSVGLAGLNEQFF
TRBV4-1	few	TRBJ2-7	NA	TGCGCCAGCAGCCCAACTCAGGGAACCTACGAGCAGTACTTC	CASSPTQGTYEQYF
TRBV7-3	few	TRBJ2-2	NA	TGTGCCAGCGGAAAAAACGGGGACACTCTCGGGGAGCTGTTTTTT	CASGKNGDTLGELFF
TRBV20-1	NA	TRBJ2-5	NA	TGCAGTGCCCAACCTATGGGCGGGGAAGAGACCCAGTACTTC	CSAQPMGGEETQYF
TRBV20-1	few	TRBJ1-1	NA	TGCAGTGCTAGAGATAGCGGCAGCGCGAACACTGAAGCTTTCTTT	CSARDSGSANTEAFF
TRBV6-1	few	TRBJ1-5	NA	TGTGCCAGCAGTGAAGCGGGGGGTGGAGGGAGCAATCAGCCCCAGCATTTT	CASSEAGGGGSNQPQHF
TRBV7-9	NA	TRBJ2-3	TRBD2	TGTGCCAGCAGCCCGAAACCCGGGACTAGCGGCACAGATACGCAGTATTTT	CASSPKPGTSGTDTQYF
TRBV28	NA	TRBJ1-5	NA	TGTGCCAGCAGTTTAGCCGGGTCAGCAGCAATGCAGCCCCAGCATTTT	CASSLAGSAAMQPQHF
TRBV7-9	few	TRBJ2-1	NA	TGTGCCAGCAGCTTAGCGCAGGGGACCTATGAGCAGTTCTTC	CASSLAQGTYEQFF
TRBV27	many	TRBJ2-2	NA	TGTGCCAGCAGTTCCTCGAATCCTCTAGGAATTGGGGGCACCGGGGAGCTGTTTTTT	CASSSSNPLGIGGTGELFF
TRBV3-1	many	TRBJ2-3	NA	TGTGCCAGCAGCCAAGAACGCACCAATACGCAGTATTTT	CASSQERTNTQYF
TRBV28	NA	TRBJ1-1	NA	TGTGCCAGCAGTCCTCCGGGGTGGAGCGGCACTGAAGCTTTCTTT	CASSPPGWSGTEAFF
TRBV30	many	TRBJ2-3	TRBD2	TGTGCCTGGGACCAGTTAGCGGGAGAAACAGATACGCAGTATTTT	CAWDQLAGETDTQYF
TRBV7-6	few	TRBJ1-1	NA	TGTGCCAGCAGCTCCTTTAACACTGAAGCTTTCTTT	CASSSFNTEAFF
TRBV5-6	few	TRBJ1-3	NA	TGTGCCAGCAGCTTGATCCAGCTCTCTGGAAACACCATATATTTT	CASSLIQLSGNTIYF
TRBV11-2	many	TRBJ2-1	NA	TGTGCCAGCAGCTTATCGATGTGGAATGAGCAGTTCTTC	CASSLSMWNEQFF
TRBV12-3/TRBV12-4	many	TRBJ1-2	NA	TGTGCCAGCAGTACAGGGACCGGCTACACCTTC	CASSTGTGYTF
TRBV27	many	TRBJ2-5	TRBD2	TGTGCCAGCAGTTCAAAACCCTTTAGCGGGATCGAAGAGACCCAGTACTTC	CASSSKPFSGIEETQYF
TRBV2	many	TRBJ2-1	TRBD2	TGTGCCAGCAGTGGGGGAAGTAGCGGGGGCAATGAGCAGTTCTTC	CASSGGSSGGNEQFF
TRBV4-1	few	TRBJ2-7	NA	TGCGCCAGCAGCCAAGCTCAAGCGATTGTAGCGGACGAGCAGTACTTC	CASSQAQAIVADEQYF
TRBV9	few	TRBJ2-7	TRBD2	TGTGCCAGCAGCTCTGCGGGACTAGCGGGAGACGAGCAGTACTTC	CASSSAGLAGDEQYF
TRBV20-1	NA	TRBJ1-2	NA	TGCAGTGCTAGAGTAGCCGACCAGGGAGCCTATGGCTACACCTTC	CSARVADQGAYGYTF
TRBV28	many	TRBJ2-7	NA	TGTGCCAGCAGTTTAGTGCTGCCTCGCTTTGACTACGAGCAGTACTTC	CASSLVLPRFDYEQYF